Listed below are T cell receptor beta chains from one sample, sequenced in a study of cytomegalovirus exposure and HLA in healthy donors. The method was immunoSEQ multiplex PCR; TCRdb's version includes in-frame clones alone and lacks a portion of them. The data hold some 190,000 clones, with about 85% observed a single time. The sequenced sample was PBMCs. The receptors come from a girl aged 5-17 years in good health and CMV-seropositive. The CDR3 runs from the conserved cysteine through the conserved F or W. A D gene is named only where the DNA matches it firmly. Size is stated for part of the rows, as once, few or many counts, or as a class when the clone is expanded.

>NA|TRBV5-1|TRBJ2-5|NA
TGCGCCAGCAGCCTCGGGGCCCAGGGGGAGACCCAGTACTTC
CASSLGAQGETQYF
>NA|TRBV30|TRBJ2-1|NA
TGTGCCTGGAAGGAAGTTGTGACTAGGGGTGTTGGTGAGCAGTTCTTC
CAWKEVVTRGVGEQFF
>TRBD2|TRBV11-3|TRBJ2-5|NA
TGTGCCAGCAGCCCCGGGGGGGGTCAAGAGACCCAGTACTTC
CASSPGGGQETQYF
>NA|TRBV6-5|TRBJ2-1|NA
TGTGCCCTGGGAGGTCCCCCTTATGGTGAGCAGTTCTTC
CALGGPPYGEQFF
>TRBD1|TRBV5-1|TRBJ1-5|NA
TGCGCCAGCAGCTCGGGACAGAATCAGCCCCAGCATTTT
CASSSGQNQPQHF
>NA|TRBV9|TRBJ2-2|few
TGTGCCAGCAGCGCGGGACTTAACACCGGGGAGCTGTTTTTT
CASSAGLNTGELFF
>TRBD2|TRBV5-5|TRBJ2-2|NA
TGTGCCAGCAGCGCCAGTAGCGGGAGTACCGGGGAGCTGTTTTTT
CASSASSGSTGELFF
>NA|TRBV10-2|TRBJ2-7|NA
TGCGCCAGCAGTGAACCGGGAATCTACGAGCAGTACTTC
CASSEPGIYEQYF
>TRBD1|TRBV4-2|TRBJ2-1|NA
TGTGCCAGCAGCCCCGGCACAGGGGGGATTGAGCAGTTCTTC
CASSPGTGGIEQFF
>TRBD1|TRBV11-2|TRBJ1-2|once
TGTGCCAGCAGCGGGGACAGGGGGGGTGGCTACACCTTC
CASSGDRGGGYTF
>TRBD2|TRBV7-7|TRBJ2-2|NA
TGTGCCAGCAGCTTGGGCGGGAGTTCAGGGGAGCTGTTTTTT
CASSLGGSSGELFF
>TRBD2|TRBV10-3|TRBJ2-7|NA
TGTGCCACACGGGAGGCTGCTGGGAACGAGCAGTACTTC
CATREAAGNEQYF
>TRBD1|TRBV7-9|TRBJ2-1|NA
TGTGCCAGCAGCTTAGGGGAGTCGGACAGGGATAGAAATGAGCAGTTCTTC
CASSLGESDRDRNEQFF
>NA|TRBV5-1|TRBJ2-7|NA
TGCGCCAGCAGCTACGACATAATACCCTACGAGCAGTACTTC
CASSYDIIPYEQYF
>NA|TRBV7-9|TRBJ2-1|NA
TGTGCCAGCAGCTTAGCGGGACAAGCTCTCAACAATGAGCAGTTCTTC
CASSLAGQALNNEQFF
>NA|TRBV2|TRBJ2-1|NA
TGTGCCAGCAGTGGCCTGGGGGGTGGCTACAATGAGCAGTTCTTC
CASSGLGGGYNEQFF
>NA|TRBV7-9|TRBJ2-3|NA
TGTGCCAGCAGTTCCTACCCCTATACGCAGTATTTT
CASSSYPYTQYF
>NA|TRBV6-1|TRBJ2-7|NA
TGTGCCAGCAGCGCTATCCGAGAGCAGTACTTC
CASSAIREQYF
>TRBD2|TRBV6-4|TRBJ2-1|NA
TGTGCCAGCAGTGCCCAGGGACTAGCGGGGGGGAATGAGCAGTTCTTC
CASSAQGLAGGNEQFF
>NA|TRBV11-2|TRBJ2-1|NA
TGTGCCAGCAGCCCCAGATACAATGAGCAGTTCTTC
CASSPRYNEQFF
>NA|TRBV7-2|TRBJ1-1|NA
TGTGCCAGCAGCTTAGTTGTAGGGGGAGACACTGAAGCTTTCTTT
CASSLVVGGDTEAFF
>NA|TRBV2|TRBJ1-1|NA
TGTGCCCGCCGAGGAGTACTGAACACTGAAGCTTTCTTT
CARRGVLNTEAFF
>NA|TRBV19|TRBJ2-1|NA
TGTGCCAGTAGTATTTCTGGGACTGAATACAATGAGCAGTTCTTC
CASSISGTEYNEQFF
>TRBD2|TRBV27|TRBJ2-1|NA
TGTGCCAGCAGTTCTCGACTAGCGGGAGCGGGGTGGAATGAGCAGTTCTTC
CASSSRLAGAGWNEQFF
>NA|TRBV5-1|TRBJ2-7|NA
TGCGCCAGCAGCTTAGGAGGCTACGAGCAGTACTTC
CASSLGGYEQYF
>NA|TRBV5-1|TRBJ2-3|NA
TGCGCCAGCAGCTTGGTTCTCCGCGCGAACGACAATCCCTTCACAGATACGCAGTATTTT
CASSLVLRANDNPFTDTQYF
>TRBD2|TRBV9|TRBJ2-5|NA
TGTGCCAGCAGCCCCAAGGGACTAGCGGTGGGGGAGACCCAGTACTTC
CASSPKGLAVGETQYF
>NA|TRBV6-5|TRBJ1-3|few
TGTGCCAGCACCTCCCACGGGGGTGGAAACACCATATATTTT
CASTSHGGGNTIYF
>TRBD1|TRBV28|TRBJ1-2|NA
TGTGCCAGCAGTTACAGGGGAAGGCAGAACTATGGCTACACCTTC
CASSYRGRQNYGYTF
>NA|TRBV5-1|TRBJ2-6|NA
TGCGCCAGCAGCTTGCAAGCGGCTGGGGCCAACGTCCTGACTTTC
CASSLQAAGANVLTF
>NA|TRBV7-9|TRBJ2-1|NA
TGTGCCAGCACGCGCCACGGGAGCTATGAGCAGTTCTTC
CASTRHGSYEQFF
>NA|TRBV11-2|TRBJ1-1|few
TGTGCCAGCTTCCTCCGCACTGAAGCTTTCTTT
CASFLRTEAFF
>NA|TRBV7-9|TRBJ2-5|NA
TGTGCCAGCAGAGGAGAGGAGACCCAGTACTTC
CASRGEETQYF
>NA|TRBV2|TRBJ1-3|NA
TGTGCCAGCAGTGACCTAGCCCCTGGAAACACCATATATTTT
CASSDLAPGNTIYF
>TRBD1|TRBV15|TRBJ1-1|few
TGTGCCACCAGCAGACGCCGGGACAGGGTTCTTTATGAAGCTTTCTTT
CATSRRRDRVLYEAFF
>NA|TRBV7-9|TRBJ2-1|NA
TGTGCCAGCAGCTTAGCCCAGGGAATCGGTGATGAGCAGTTCTTC
CASSLAQGIGDEQFF
>NA|TRBV25-1|TRBJ2-5|NA
TGTGCCAGCAGTGACAGGGGAGCTCAAGAGACCCAGTACTTC
CASSDRGAQETQYF